The 4 T cell receptor beta chains below all came from one sample that was sequenced in a study of T-cell memory formation after mild COVID-19. TCRdb ran MiXCR on the 5' RACE reads and lists one entry per CDR3 protein. Seen here are roughly 400,000 distinct CDR3 sequences, approximately 24% observed once, and the top ten hold around 9.5%. Sample: PBMCs or a T cell subset sorted from them (not recorded which). The receptors come from an adult woman who had mild COVID-19 (a few samples of this study predate the infection). Cell type and time point are not known.

The J gene is TRBJ2-1, the V gene TRBV2; the match to TRBD1 covers 9 bases. Germline loops: CDR1 SNHLY, CDR2 FYNNEI. Trimming cost V 3 bases and J 7 bases; bases outside gene matches: 7. The CDR3 is made up of 15 amino acids. CDR3 loop: CASSDLDRGKNEQFF. As DNA, the CDR3 is TGTGCCAGCAGTGATTTGGACAGGGGTAAGAATGAGCAGTTCTTC.

This clonotype showed up just a few times. This chain links TRBV12-3 or TRBV12-4 with TRBJ2-7; D is ambiguous. Trimming took off 3 bases at V and 2 bases at J, with 8 bases between the two ends. CDR3 length equals 13 residues. The CDR3 nucleotides are TGTGCCAGCAGTTTTGGTGATACCTACGAGCAGTACTTC. Residues: CASSFGDTYEQYF.

This rearrangement joins TRBV24-1 to TRBJ1-2, with 7 positions matching TRBD1. The ends lost 5 bases at V and 4 bases at J; junction bases unmatched: 6. The CDR3 spans 14 residues. CDR1 and CDR2 from the germline V gene are KGHDR and SFDVKD. CDR3 sequence reads: CATSARQGAYGYTF. CDR3 coding DNA: TGTGCCACCAGTGCCCGACAGGGAGCCTATGGCTACACCTTC.

This clonotype has a handful of counts. This chain links TRBV4-1 with TRBJ2-1; TRBD1 agrees at 10 bases. CDR1 and CDR2 (germline): MGHRA, YSYEKL. The CDR3 loop spans 15 amino acids. Trimming cost V 0 bases and J 7 bases; bases outside gene matches: 3. CDR3 in amino acids: CASSQDWGQGNEQFF. The CDR3 DNA reads TGCGCCAGCAGCCAAGATTGGGGACAGGGGAATGAGCAGTTCTTC.